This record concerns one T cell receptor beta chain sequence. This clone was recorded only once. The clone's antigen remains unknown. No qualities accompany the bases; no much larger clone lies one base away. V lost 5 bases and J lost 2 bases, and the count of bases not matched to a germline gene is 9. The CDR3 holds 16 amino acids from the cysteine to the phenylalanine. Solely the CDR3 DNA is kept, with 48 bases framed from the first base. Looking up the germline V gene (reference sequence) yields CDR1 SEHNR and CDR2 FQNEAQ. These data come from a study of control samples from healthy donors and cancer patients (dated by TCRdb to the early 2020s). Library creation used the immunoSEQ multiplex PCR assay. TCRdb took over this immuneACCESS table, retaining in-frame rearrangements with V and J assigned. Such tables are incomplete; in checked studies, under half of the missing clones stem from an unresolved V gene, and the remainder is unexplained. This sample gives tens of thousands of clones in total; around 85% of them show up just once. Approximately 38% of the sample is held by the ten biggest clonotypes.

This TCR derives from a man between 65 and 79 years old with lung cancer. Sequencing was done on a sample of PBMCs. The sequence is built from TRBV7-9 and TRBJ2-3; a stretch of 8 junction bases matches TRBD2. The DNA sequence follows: TGTGCCAGCAGCCCACCACTAGCGGACCCCACAGATACGCAGTATTTT. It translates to CASSPPLADPTDTQYF.